A selection of T cell receptor beta chains follows, all from one sample in a study of blood T cell repertoires in COVID-19. Generated by immunoSEQ multiplex PCR, the TCRdb table keeps only in-frame clones and is missing some. The table lists tens of thousands of clones, approximately 82% of them singletons. Sequencing was carried out using peripheral blood. The receptors derive from a human donor in a cohort sampled during active COVID-19. Each CDR3 is given without its conserved first and last residue. Not all rows give a size; the values are once, few, many and, for expanded clones, a class.

V: TRBV5-1
size: .
length: 12
J: TRBJ1-4
CDR3: ASSFSEPPEKLF

V: TRBV27
size: .
length: 13
J: TRBJ2-2
CDR3: ASSRAGSNTGELF

V: TRBV6-6
size: .
length: 12
J: TRBJ2-5
CDR3: ASSQGGRGETQY

V: TRBV3-1/TRBV3-2
size: .
length: 12
J: TRBJ2-3
CDR3: ASRARISIGAQY

V: TRBV24-1
size: .
length: 18
J: TRBJ2-1
CDR3: ATSDLSPSLLGQGGDEQF

V: TRBV27
size: medium-sized
length: 15
J: TRBJ2-7
CDR3: ASSSPFGGRGLYEQY

V: TRBV6-5
size: .
length: 14
J: TRBJ2-7
CDR3: ASSYSIGRIGSEQY

V: TRBV13
size: .
length: 14
J: TRBJ2-5
CDR3: ASSLPREGPGETQY

V: TRBV4-1
size: few
length: 15
J: TRBJ1-5
CDR3: ASSQDPGQGYNQPQH

V: TRBV6-6
size: .
length: 13
J: TRBJ1-4
CDR3: ASSYGAGGNEKLF

V: TRBV7-2
size: .
length: 11
J: TRBJ2-5
CDR3: ASSEGTQETQY

V: TRBV6-5
size: .
length: 14
J: TRBJ1-2
CDR3: ASSYSVRTGENGYT

V: TRBV4-1
size: .
length: 15
J: TRBJ2-1
CDR3: ASSQILSRTSDGEQF

V: TRBV2
size: .
length: 9
J: TRBJ2-5
CDR3: ASSSGETQY

V: TRBV19
size: once
length: 15
J: TRBJ1-2
CDR3: ASSIRLRGPSGYGYT

V: TRBV5-5
size: .
length: 13
J: TRBJ2-5
CDR3: ASSLSGTSFETQY

V: TRBV6-5
size: few
length: 12
J: TRBJ2-7
CDR3: ASRRAGGGYEQY

V: TRBV19
size: .
length: 14
J: TRBJ2-2
CDR3: ASSPRGDRGAGELF

V: TRBV3-1/TRBV3-2
size: few
length: 13
J: TRBJ1-6
CDR3: ASSATGGPNSPLH

V: TRBV5-4
size: once
length: 11
J: TRBJ1-1
CDR3: ASSRGTDTEAF

V: TRBV11-2
size: few
length: 12
J: TRBJ2-7
CDR3: ASSLTGELVWQY

V: TRBV18
size: once
length: 11
J: TRBJ1-1
CDR3: ASSGGQNTEAF

V: TRBV24-1
size: .
length: 12
J: TRBJ1-1
CDR3: ATSRGGAGTEAF

V: TRBV29-1
size: .
length: 10
J: TRBJ2-4
CDR3: SVLTGKNIQY

V: TRBV7-2
size: once
length: 16
J: TRBJ1-3
CDR3: ASSFIAARRTSGNTIY

V: TRBV6-5
size: .
length: 12
J: TRBJ2-7
CDR3: ASSVLADTYEQY

V: TRBV20-1
size: many
length: 9
J: TRBJ2-7
CDR3: SAGGFYEQY

V: TRBV7-9
size: .
length: 14
J: TRBJ2-5
CDR3: ASSFPGTSGGETQY

V: TRBV4-1
size: .
length: 14
J: TRBJ2-2
CDR3: ASSQGARAGTGELF

V: TRBV23-1
size: .
length: 15
J: TRBJ2-7
CDR3: ASSQLFPPGGTYEQY

V: TRBV2
size: .
length: 10
J: TRBJ1-1
CDR3: ASSYQNTEAF

V: TRBV28
size: .
length: 13
J: TRBJ2-6
CDR3: AIQTGGAGANVLT

V: TRBV6-5
size: .
length: 13
J: TRBJ1-1
CDR3: ASRSARVLNTEAF

V: TRBV28
size: .
length: 11
J: TRBJ1-5
CDR3: ASSSGEDQPQH

V: TRBV6-1
size: once
length: 13
J: TRBJ1-5
CDR3: ASSEVHRGSQPQH

V: TRBV7-2
size: .
length: 11
J: TRBJ2-1
CDR3: ASSLVAGRVQF

V: TRBV7-9
size: .
length: 17
J: TRBJ2-7
CDR3: ASSPASGTSGGTSYEQY

V: TRBV6-2/TRBV6-3
size: .
length: 14
J: TRBJ2-3
CDR3: ASSPYLAGSTDTQY

V: TRBV28
size: .
length: 10
J: TRBJ2-7
CDR3: ATDRGGVEQY

V: TRBV6-6
size: few
length: 11
J: TRBJ2-7
CDR3: ASSYPGMREQY

V: TRBV19
size: once
length: 12
J: TRBJ2-2
CDR3: ASRTGIGAGELF

V: TRBV30
size: few
length: 13
J: TRBJ2-2
CDR3: AWSRGGTNTGELF

V: TRBV18
size: once
length: 11
J: TRBJ2-5
CDR3: ASSSLAAETQY

V: TRBV7-9
size: .
length: 14
J: TRBJ2-1
CDR3: ASSLGSGRVYTEQF

V: TRBV7-9
size: .
length: 11
J: TRBJ1-1
CDR3: ASSLASYTEAF

V: TRBV27
size: .
length: 9
J: TRBJ1-2
CDR3: ASSDRVSYT

V: TRBV18
size: .
length: 12
J: TRBJ1-1
CDR3: ASSPQGQDTEAF